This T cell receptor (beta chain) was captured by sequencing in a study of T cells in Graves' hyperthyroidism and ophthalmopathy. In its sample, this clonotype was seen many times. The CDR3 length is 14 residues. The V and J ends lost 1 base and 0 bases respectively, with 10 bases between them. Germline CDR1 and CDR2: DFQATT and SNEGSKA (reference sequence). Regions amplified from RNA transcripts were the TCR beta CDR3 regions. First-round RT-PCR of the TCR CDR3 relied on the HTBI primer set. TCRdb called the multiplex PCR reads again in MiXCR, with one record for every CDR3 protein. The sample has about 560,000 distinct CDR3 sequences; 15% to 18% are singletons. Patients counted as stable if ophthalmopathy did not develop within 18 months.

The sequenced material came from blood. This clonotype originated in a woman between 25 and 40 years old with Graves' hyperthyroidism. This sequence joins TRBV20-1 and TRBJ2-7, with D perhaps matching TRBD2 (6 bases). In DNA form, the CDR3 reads TGCAGTGCTAGAGCTACTAGCTTCTCCTACGAGCAGTACTTC. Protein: CSARATSFSYEQYF.